Sequencing of this T cell receptor beta chain was carried out in a study of vaccination and CD4 T cells after COVID-19. The wider study: Nasal swab PCR had shown SARS-CoV-2 positivity in the convalescent patients (about 9 mild cases, one severe case). Cultures serving as controls received a peptide pool (CEFX or HIV-1 Nef) or no peptide.

As for this clonotype: Its target is unknown.

General observations from the study: It was found that, in convalescent patients, 304 of 307 vaccine-specific clones were spike mono-reactive.

The study sequenced cultured CD4+ T cell DNA using the Oncomine TCR Beta short-read assay. TCRdb ran MiXCR on the PCR reads and lists one entry per CDR3 protein. The profile shows 11,000 or so distinct CDR3 sequences, 56% of them singletons. As for treatment: approximately nine-day PBMC culture with coronavirus spike peptide pools or control peptides (ViraFEST assay). The CDR3 spans 17 residues. The germline CDR1 and CDR2 sequences are KGHDR and SFDVKD. V gave up 9 bases and J gave up 6 bases, with 26 bases separating them. The TCR comes from a human donor who had recovered from COVID-19. Sequencing input: CD4+ T cells from blood, cultured in vitro. The gene calls are TRBV24-1 and TRBJ2-1; perhaps D is TRBD1 or TRBD2 (5 bases each). CDR3 nucleotide sequence: TGTGCCACCCAGAACGTGCCGGGGCGGCAGGAGTCCAATGAGCAGTTCTTC. Its translation: CATQNVPGRQESNEQFF.